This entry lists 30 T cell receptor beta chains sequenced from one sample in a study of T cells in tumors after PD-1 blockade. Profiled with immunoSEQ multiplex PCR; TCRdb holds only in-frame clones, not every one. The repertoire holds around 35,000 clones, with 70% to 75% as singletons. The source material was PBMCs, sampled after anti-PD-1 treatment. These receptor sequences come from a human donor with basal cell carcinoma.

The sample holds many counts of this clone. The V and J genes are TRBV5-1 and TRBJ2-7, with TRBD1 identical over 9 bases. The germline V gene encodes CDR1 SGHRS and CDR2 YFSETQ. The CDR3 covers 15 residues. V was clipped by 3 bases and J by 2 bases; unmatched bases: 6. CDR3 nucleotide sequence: TGCGCCAGCAGCTCAACCGGGACAGGGACCTACGAGCAGTACTTC. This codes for CASSSTGTGTYEQYF.

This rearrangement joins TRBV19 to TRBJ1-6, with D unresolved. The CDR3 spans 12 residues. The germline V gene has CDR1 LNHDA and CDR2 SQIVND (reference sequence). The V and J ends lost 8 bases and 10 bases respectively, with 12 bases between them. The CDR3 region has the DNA TGTGCCAGTGAGGTCCCGGGCTCACCCCTCCACTTT. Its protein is CASEVPGSPLHF. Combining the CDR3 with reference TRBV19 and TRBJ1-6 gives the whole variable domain DGGITQSPKYLFRKEGQNVTLSCEQNLNHDAMYWYRQDPGQGLRLIYYSQIVNDFQKGDIAEGYSVSREKKESFPLTVTSAQKNPTAFYLCASEVPGSPLHFGNGTRLTVT.

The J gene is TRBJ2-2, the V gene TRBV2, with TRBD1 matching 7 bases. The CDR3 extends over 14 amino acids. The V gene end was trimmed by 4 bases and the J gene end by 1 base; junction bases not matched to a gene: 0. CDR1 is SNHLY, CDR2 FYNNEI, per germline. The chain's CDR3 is CASSGQGNTGELFF. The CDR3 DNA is TGTGCCAGCAGTGGACAGGGGAACACCGGGGAGCTGTTTTTT.

The CDR3 DNA sequence: TGTGCCAGTAGTCCCCAGACAGATACGCAGTATTTT. Encoded protein: CASSPQTDTQYF. V gene TRBV19 combines with J gene TRBJ2-3; no definite D call. V lost 5 bases to trimming and J lost 3 bases, with 6 bases between them. CDR1 and CDR2 from the germline V gene are LNHDA and SQIVND (reference sequence). The CDR3 contains 12 residues.

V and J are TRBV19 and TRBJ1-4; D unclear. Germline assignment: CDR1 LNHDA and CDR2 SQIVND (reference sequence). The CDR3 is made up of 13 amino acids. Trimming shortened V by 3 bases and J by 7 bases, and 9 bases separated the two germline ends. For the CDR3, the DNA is TGTGCCAGTAGTATCCCTACCCTTGAAAAACTGTTTTTT. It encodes CASSIPTLEKLFF.

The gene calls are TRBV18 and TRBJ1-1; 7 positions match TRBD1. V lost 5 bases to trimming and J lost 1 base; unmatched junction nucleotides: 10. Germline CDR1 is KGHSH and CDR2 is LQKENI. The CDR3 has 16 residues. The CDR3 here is CASSSRQGGGNTEAFF. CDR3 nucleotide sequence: TGTGCCAGCTCATCTAGACAGGGAGGGGGGAACACTGAAGCTTTCTTT.

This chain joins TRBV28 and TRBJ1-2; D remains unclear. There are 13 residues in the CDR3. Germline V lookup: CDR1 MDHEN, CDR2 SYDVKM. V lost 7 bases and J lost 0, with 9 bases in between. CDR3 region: CASNLTPNYGYTF. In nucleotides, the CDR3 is TGTGCCAGCAACTTGACACCTAACTATGGCTACACCTTC.

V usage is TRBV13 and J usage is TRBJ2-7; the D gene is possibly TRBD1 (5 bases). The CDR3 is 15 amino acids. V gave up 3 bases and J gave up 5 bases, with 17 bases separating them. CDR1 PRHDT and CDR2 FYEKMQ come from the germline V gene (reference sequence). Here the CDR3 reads CASSFGGAASNEQYF. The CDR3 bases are TGTGCCAGCAGCTTTGGTGGGGCCGCCTCTAACGAGCAGTACTTC.

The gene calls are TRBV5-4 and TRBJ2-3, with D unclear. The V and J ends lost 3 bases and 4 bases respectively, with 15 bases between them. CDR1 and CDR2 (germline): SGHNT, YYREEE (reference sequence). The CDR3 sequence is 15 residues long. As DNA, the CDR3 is TGTGCCAGCAGCTGGACCTTGGATGCGGCAGATACGCAGTATTTT. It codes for CASSWTLDAADTQYF.

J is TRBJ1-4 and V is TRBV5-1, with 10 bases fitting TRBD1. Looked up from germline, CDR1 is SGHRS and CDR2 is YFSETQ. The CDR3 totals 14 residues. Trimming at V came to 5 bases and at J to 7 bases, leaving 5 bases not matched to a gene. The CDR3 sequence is CASRPRDRGEKLFF. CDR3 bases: TGCGCCAGCAGACCCCGGGACAGGGGTGAAAAACTGTTTTTT.

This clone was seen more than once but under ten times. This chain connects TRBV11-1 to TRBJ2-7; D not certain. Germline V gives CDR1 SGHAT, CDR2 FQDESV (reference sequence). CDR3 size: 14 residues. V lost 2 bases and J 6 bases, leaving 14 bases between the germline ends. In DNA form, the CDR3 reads TGTGCCAGCAGCTTAAAATCGCAGGTCGGCGAGCAGTACTTC. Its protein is CASSLKSQVGEQYF.

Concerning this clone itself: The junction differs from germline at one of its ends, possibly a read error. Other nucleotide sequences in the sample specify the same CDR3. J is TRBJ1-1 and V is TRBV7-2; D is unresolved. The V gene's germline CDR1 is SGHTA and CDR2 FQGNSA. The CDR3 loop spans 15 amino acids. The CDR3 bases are TGTGCCAGCAGCCTAGCGGCGCAGGTCGGGACTGAAGCTTTCTTT. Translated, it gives CASSLAAQVGTEAFF.

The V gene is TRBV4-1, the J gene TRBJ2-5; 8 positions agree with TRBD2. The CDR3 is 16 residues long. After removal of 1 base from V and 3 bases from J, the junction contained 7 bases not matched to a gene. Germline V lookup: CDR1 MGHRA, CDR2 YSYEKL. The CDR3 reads CASSQAGAGGKETQYF. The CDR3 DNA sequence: TGCGCCAGCAGCCAAGCTGGGGCGGGGGGAAAAGAGACCCAGTACTTC.

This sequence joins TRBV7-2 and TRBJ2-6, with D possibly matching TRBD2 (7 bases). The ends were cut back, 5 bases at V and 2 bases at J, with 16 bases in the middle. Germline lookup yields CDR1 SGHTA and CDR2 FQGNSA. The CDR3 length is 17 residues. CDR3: CASSPWGEGAGANVLTF. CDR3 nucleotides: TGTGCCAGCAGCCCCTGGGGGGAGGGGGCTGGGGCCAACGTCCTGACTTTC.

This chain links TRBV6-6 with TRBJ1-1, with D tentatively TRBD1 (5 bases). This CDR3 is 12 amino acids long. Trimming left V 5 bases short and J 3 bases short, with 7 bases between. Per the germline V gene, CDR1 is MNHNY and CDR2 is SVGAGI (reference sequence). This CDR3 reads CASSPRDTEAFF. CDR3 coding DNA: TGTGCCAGCAGTCCCAGGGACACTGAAGCTTTCTTT.

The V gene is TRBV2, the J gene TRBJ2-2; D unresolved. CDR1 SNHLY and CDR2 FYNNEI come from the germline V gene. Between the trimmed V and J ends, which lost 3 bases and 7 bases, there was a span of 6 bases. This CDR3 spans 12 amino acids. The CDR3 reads CASSETGGELFF. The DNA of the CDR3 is TGTGCCAGCAGTGAGACCGGCGGGGAGCTGTTTTTT.

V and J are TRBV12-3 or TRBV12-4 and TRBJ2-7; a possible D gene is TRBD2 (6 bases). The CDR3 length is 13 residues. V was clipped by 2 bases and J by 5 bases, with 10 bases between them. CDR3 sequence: CASSLREKDEQYF. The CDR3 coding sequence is TGTGCCAGCAGTTTACGGGAGAAGGACGAGCAGTACTTC.

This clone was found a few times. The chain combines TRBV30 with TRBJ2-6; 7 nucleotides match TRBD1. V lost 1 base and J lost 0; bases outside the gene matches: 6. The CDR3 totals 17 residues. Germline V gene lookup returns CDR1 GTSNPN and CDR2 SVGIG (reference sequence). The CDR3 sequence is CAWSGWTGFSGANVLTF. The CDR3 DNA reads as TGTGCCTGGAGTGGCTGGACAGGATTCTCTGGGGCCAACGTCCTGACTTTC.

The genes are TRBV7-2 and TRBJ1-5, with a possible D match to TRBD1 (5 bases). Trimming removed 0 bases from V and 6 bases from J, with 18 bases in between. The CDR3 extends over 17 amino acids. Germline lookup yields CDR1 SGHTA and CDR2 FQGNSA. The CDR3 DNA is TGTGCCAGCAGCTTAGCCGGGGGATATAGGTCAGGTCAGCCCCAGCATTTT. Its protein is CASSLAGGYRSGQPQHF.

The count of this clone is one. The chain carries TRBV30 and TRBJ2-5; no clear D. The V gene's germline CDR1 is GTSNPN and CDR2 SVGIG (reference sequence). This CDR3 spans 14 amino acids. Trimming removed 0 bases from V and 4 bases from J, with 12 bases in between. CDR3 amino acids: CAWSVGHSRETQYF. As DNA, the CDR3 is TGTGCCTGGAGTGTCGGGCACTCAAGAGAGACCCAGTACTTC.

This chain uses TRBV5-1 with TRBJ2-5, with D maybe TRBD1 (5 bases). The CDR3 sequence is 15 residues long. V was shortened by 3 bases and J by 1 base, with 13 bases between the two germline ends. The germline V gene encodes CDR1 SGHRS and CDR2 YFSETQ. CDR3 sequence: CASSSPGRAQETQYF. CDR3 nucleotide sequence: TGCGCCAGCAGCTCTCCAGGCAGGGCCCAAGAGACCCAGTACTTC. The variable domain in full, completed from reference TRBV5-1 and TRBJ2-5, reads KAGVTQTPRYLIKTRGQQVTLSCSPISGHRSVSWYQQTPGQGLQFLFEYFSETQRNKGNFPGRFSGRQFSNSRSEMNVSTLELGDSALYLCASSSPGRAQETQYFGPGTRLLVL.

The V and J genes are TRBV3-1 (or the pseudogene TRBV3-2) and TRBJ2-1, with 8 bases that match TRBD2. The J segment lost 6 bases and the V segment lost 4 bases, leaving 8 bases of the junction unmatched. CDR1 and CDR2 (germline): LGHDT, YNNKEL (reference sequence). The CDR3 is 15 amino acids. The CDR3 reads CASSRGNSGTNEQFF. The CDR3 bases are TGTGCCAGCAGCCGTGGGAATAGCGGGACCAATGAGCAGTTCTTC.

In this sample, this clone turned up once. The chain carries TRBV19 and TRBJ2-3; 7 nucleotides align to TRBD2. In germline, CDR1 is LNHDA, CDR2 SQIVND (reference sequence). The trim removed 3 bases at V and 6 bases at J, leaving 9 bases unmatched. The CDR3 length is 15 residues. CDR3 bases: TGTGCCAGTAGTATGAGGGGTGCGGGGGAGGATACGCAGTATTTT. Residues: CASSMRGAGEDTQYF.

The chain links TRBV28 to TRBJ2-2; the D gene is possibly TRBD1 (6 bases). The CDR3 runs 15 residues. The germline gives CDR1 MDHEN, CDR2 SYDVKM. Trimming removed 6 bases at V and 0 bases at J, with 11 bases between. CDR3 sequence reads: CASSLQGSNTGELFF. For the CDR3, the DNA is TGTGCCAGCAGCCTACAGGGCTCGAACACCGGGGAGCTGTTTTTT.

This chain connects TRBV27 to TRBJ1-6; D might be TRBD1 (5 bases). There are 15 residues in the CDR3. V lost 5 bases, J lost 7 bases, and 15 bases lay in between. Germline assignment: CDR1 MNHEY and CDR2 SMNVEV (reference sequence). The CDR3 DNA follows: TGTGCCAGCAGTCCCTCGGGGGGAAGCAATTCACCCCTCCACTTT. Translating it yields CASSPSGGSNSPLHF.

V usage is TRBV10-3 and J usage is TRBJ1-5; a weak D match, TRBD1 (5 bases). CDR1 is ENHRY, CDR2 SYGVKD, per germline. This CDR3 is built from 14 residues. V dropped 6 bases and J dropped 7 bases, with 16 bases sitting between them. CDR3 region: CAISARGAGQPQHF. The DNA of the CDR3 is TGTGCCATCAGCGCAAGAGGGGCCGGGCAGCCCCAGCATTTT.

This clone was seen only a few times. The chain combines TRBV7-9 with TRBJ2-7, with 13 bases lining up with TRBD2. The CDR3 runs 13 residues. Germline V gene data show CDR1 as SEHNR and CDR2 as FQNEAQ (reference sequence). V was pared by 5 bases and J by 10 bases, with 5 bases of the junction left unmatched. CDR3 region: CASSMGLAGNQYF. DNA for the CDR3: TGTGCCAGCAGCATGGGACTAGCGGGGAACCAGTACTTC.

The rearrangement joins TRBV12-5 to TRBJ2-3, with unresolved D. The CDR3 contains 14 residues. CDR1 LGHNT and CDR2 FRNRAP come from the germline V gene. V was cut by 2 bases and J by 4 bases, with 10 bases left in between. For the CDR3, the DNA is TGTGCTAGTGGTTTGTCCCTGGATCCAGATACGCAGTATTTT. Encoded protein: CASGLSLDPDTQYF.

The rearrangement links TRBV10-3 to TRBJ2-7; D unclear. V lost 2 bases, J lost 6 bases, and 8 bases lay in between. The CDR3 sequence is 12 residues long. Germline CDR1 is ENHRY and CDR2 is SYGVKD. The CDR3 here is CAISERGSEQYF. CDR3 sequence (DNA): TGTGCCATCAGTGAGAGAGGTTCCGAGCAGTACTTC.

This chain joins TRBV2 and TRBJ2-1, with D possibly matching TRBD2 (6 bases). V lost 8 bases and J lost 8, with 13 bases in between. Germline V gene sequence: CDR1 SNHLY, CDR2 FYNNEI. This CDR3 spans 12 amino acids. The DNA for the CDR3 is TGTGCCAGCCGCCGGGACTCCTATGAGCAGTTCTTC. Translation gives CASRRDSYEQFF.